A single sample gave rise to the 30 T cell receptor beta chains below, sequenced in a study of response to subunit inactivated influenza vaccine. MiXCR, run by TCRdb on the RT-PCR reads, gives a single entry per CDR3 protein. This sample has approximately 700,000 distinct CDR3 sequences, with around 13% found just once. The source was PBMCs from blood, collected 14 to 15 days before vaccination. All receptors derive from a man in his fifties or sixties who received an inactivated influenza vaccine.

CDR3 DNA: TGTGCTAGTGCTCCCTACTCCATTCTGGATGAAGCTTTCTTT. Its protein product is CASAPYSILDEAFF. V usage is TRBV12-5 and J usage is TRBJ1-1; no clear D. V lost 7 bases to trimming and J lost 7 bases, with 19 bases between them. CDR3 length equals 14 residues. The germline V gene has CDR1 LGHNT and CDR2 FRNRAP.

This clonotype has more than one count but fewer than ten. One end of the junction varies from germline; a read error may be responsible. CDR3 in amino acids: CVSSVGIEGTEAFF. The CDR3 nucleotides are TGTGTCAGCAGTGTAGGGATTGAAGGCACTGAAGCTTTCTTT. The rearrangement joins TRBV3-1 to TRBJ1-1, with D unclear. Germline V gene data show CDR1 as LGHDT and CDR2 as YNNKEL (reference sequence). This CDR3 has 14 residues.

This chain joins TRBV7-8 and TRBJ1-1; D may be TRBD1 (5 bases). Trimming cost V 5 bases and J 7 bases, with 26 bases left between them. This CDR3 has 17 amino acids. CDR1 and CDR2 (germline): SGHVS, FQNEAQ. The CDR3 reads CASSPLTAPGRPREAFF. The CDR3 region has the DNA TGTGCCAGCAGCCCACTTACGGCCCCGGGGCGGCCCCGTGAAGCTTTCTTT.

This clonotype was observed a few times. V is TRBV7-2 and J is TRBJ2-1; TRBD1 or TRBD2 may be the D gene (5 bases each). Germline CDR1 and CDR2: SGHTA and FQGNSA. The V end lost 4 bases, the J end lost 15 bases, and 19 bases lay between the germline ends. This CDR3 region has 13 residues. In DNA form, the CDR3 reads TGTGCCAGCAGCTCAACTAGAATTGGGGCGCCGTTCTTC. Encoded protein: CASSSTRIGAPFF.

This clonotype has at least ten counts. J is TRBJ2-1 and V is TRBV24-1; the D gene could be TRBD1 or TRBD2 (6 bases each). The length of the CDR3 is 12 residues. Deletions cut 5 bases from V and 9 bases from J, with 10 bases between. Looked up from germline, CDR1 is KGHDR and CDR2 is SFDVKD. The CDR3 sequence is CATSGSGAEQFF. For the CDR3, the DNA is TGTGCCACCAGTGGGTCGGGGGCTGAGCAGTTCTTC.

This clonotype was observed a handful of times. CDR3 bases: TGCGCCAGCAGCCAAGATCATGGGGGCCTAGCGAACACTGAAGCTTTCTTT. Translated, it gives CASSQDHGGLANTEAFF. The chain carries TRBV4-3 and TRBJ1-1; tentatively, D is TRBD1 (6 bases). The CDR3 length is 17 residues. Per the germline V gene, CDR1 is LGHNA and CDR2 is YSLEER. Between the trimmed V and J ends, which lost 0 bases and 1 base, there was a span of 15 bases.

This clonotype came up many times. The chain joins TRBV28 to TRBJ2-4, with a tentative D call TRBD1 (6 bases). Trimming pared 6 bases from V and 5 bases from J, leaving 14 bases between. Germline CDR1 reads MDHEN; CDR2 reads SYDVKM. There are 14 residues in the CDR3. CDR3 nucleotide sequence: TGTGCCAGCAGCCGTGACAGGCGGGAAAACATTCAGTACTTC. Its protein product is CASSRDRRENIQYF.

The chain links TRBV20-1 to TRBJ2-7; D might be TRBD2 (5 bases). Germline V gives CDR1 DFQATT, CDR2 SNEGSKA (reference sequence). V lost 0 bases and J lost 7, with 19 bases in between. CDR3 length equals 15 residues. The CDR3 here is CSARDPLLGVGEQYF. In DNA, the CDR3 is TGCAGTGCTAGAGATCCGCTTCTCGGGGTGGGAGAGCAGTACTTC.

The chain joins TRBV6-2 or TRBV6-3 to TRBJ2-5, with a weak D call TRBD2 (5 bases). This CDR3 is built from 10 residues. V was cut by 6 bases and J by 11 bases, with 10 bases left in between. Germline V lookup: CDR1 MNHEY, CDR2 SVGEGT. CDR3 nucleotides: TGTGCCAGCAGCCACGGGGTTCAGTACTTC. Residues: CASSHGVQYF.

V and J are TRBV3-1 and TRBJ1-1; D unclear. The CDR3 loop spans 13 amino acids. V gave up 0 bases and J gave up 7 bases, with 9 bases separating them. Per the germline V gene, CDR1 is LGHDT and CDR2 is YNNKEL (reference sequence). CDR3 region: CASSQDRRYEAFF. CDR3 DNA: TGTGCCAGCAGCCAAGATCGGCGGTATGAAGCTTTCTTT.

This clonotype was recorded once. The chain recombines TRBV24-1 with TRBJ2-3, with D unclear. Germline CDR1 reads KGHDR; CDR2 reads SFDVKD. Trimming stripped 3 bases from V and 2 bases from J, with 5 bases between. This CDR3 spans 13 amino acids. CDR3 bases: TGTGCCACCAGTGATGCGGCCACAGATACGCAGTATTTT. Translated, it gives CATSDAATDTQYF.

The chain is built from TRBV10-2 and TRBJ1-5; D gene uncertain. Germline CDR1 and CDR2: WSHSY and SAAADI. The ends were cut back, 3 bases at V and 7 bases at J, with 19 bases in the middle. The CDR3 contains 16 residues. The CDR3 loop is CASSEVHDFRVQPQHF. The CDR3 DNA follows: TGCGCCAGCAGTGAAGTTCATGACTTTCGTGTCCAGCCCCAGCATTTT.

This sequence joins TRBV27 and TRBJ2-5, with 8 bases identical to TRBD1. The CDR3 runs to 18 residues. Germline loops: CDR1 MNHEY, CDR2 SMNVEV (reference sequence). V lost 2 bases and J lost 3; bases outside the gene matches: 14. As DNA, the CDR3 is TGTGCCAGCAGTTTAGGTTGGCAGGGGGCGCAGATAGAAGAGACCCAGTACTTC. Residues: CASSLGWQGAQIEETQYF.

This clonotype was seen a handful of times. This chain links TRBV12-3 or TRBV12-4 with TRBJ2-6; 7 positions agree with TRBD1. V dropped 3 bases and J dropped 5; count of bases not matched to a gene: 4. CDR3 length: 15 amino acids. The CDR3 nucleotides read TGTGCCAGCAGTTTTACAGGGGTGCGGGCCAACGTCCTGACTTTC. It encodes CASSFTGVRANVLTF.

This clonotype has at least ten counts. The J gene is TRBJ2-7, the V gene TRBV6-2 or TRBV6-3, with 7 bases fitting TRBD1. The CDR3 is made up of 14 amino acids. The germline V gene encodes CDR1 MNHEY and CDR2 SVGEGT. Trimming removed 2 bases from V and 5 bases from J; junction bases left unmatched: 6. The CDR3 sequence is CASSYRSQGDEQYF. CDR3 DNA sequence: TGTGCCAGCAGTTACCGGAGCCAGGGGGACGAGCAGTACTTC.

This clonotype was seen only a few times. This chain connects TRBV4-1 to TRBJ2-7; a weak D match, TRBD2 (5 bases). Germline CDR1 reads MGHRA; CDR2 reads YSYEKL. The V end was cut by 1 base, the J end by 4 bases, with 11 bases between. The CDR3 contains 14 residues. This chain's CDR3 is CASSQVRGAYEQYF. In DNA, the CDR3 is TGCGCCAGCAGCCAAGTTCGGGGTGCTTACGAGCAGTACTTC.

This clonotype was found once. This chain links TRBV6-1 with TRBJ2-7, with 10 bases lining up with TRBD1. In germline, CDR1 is MNHNS, CDR2 SASEGT. This CDR3 has 15 amino acids. Trimming cost V 5 bases and J 3 bases; bases outside gene matches: 7. The CDR3 sequence: CASSPGTGVIYEQYF. The CDR3 DNA follows: TGTGCCAGCAGTCCTGGGACAGGGGTCATCTACGAGCAGTACTTC.

This clonotype has just a few counts. This rearrangement joins TRBV6-5 to TRBJ2-1; TRBD2 matches 8 bases. Germline V gene sequence: CDR1 MNHEY, CDR2 SVGAGI. The CDR3 spans 18 residues. With 0 bases clipped from V and 0 bases from J, the junction kept 7 bases outside the gene matches. The CDR3 bases are TGTGCCAGCAGTTACTCCTCCATAACTAGCGGCTCCTACAATGAGCAGTTCTTC. This gives the protein CASSYSSITSGSYNEQFF.

This rearrangement joins TRBV11-2 to TRBJ1-6; D gene ambiguous. V lost 3 bases, J lost 10 bases, and 4 bases lay in between. The CDR3 spans 11 residues. Looked up from germline, CDR1 is SGHAT and CDR2 is FQNNGV. The DNA for the CDR3 is TGTGCCAGCAGCTTTGACTCACCCCTCCACTTT. Translation gives CASSFDSPLHF.

Comments on this clonotype: Given a much more abundant clone one base away, this may be a read error. The V call is TRBV6-2 or TRBV6-3, the J call TRBJ2-4; D unresolved. Per the germline V gene, CDR1 is MNHEY and CDR2 is SVGEGT. V gave up 0 bases and J gave up 4 bases, with 16 bases separating them. The CDR3 runs 17 residues. The CDR3 DNA reads as TGTGCCAGCAGTTACTCGATATCTACCGGAGAAAAAAACATTCAGTACTTC. Protein product: CASSYSISTGEKNIQYF.

This clonotype was found a few times. V and J are TRBV7-9 and TRBJ1-2; no reliable D call. V gave up 5 bases and J gave up 6 bases, with 13 bases separating them. Germline V gene sequence: CDR1 SEHNR, CDR2 FQNEAQ (reference sequence). CDR3 size: 13 residues. CDR3 DNA sequence: TGTGCCAGCAGCCGCGACACGGCCCATGGCTACACCTTC. This translates into CASSRDTAHGYTF.

This clonotype turned up a few times. The chain uses TRBV7-2 and TRBJ1-5; the match to TRBD1 covers 9 bases. This CDR3 spans 14 amino acids. Germline CDR1 SGHTA, CDR2 FQGNSA. J lost 11 bases, V lost 5 bases, and 10 bases had no gene match. As DNA, the CDR3 is TGTGCCAGCAGCCCCGGGACAGGGACGGGAGCCCAGCATTTT. Residues: CASSPGTGTGAQHF. The full variable domain, in which reference TRBV7-2 and TRBJ1-5 provide the parts outside the CDR3, is GAGVSQSPSNKVTEKGKDVELRCDPISGHTALYWYRQSLGQGLEFLIYFQGNSAPDKSGLPSDRFSAERTGGSVSTLTIQRTQQEDSAVYLCASSPGTGTGAQHFGDGTRLSIL.

The J gene is TRBJ1-2, the V gene TRBV15; TRBD1 aligns across 8 bases. V trimming: 3 bases; J trimming: 8 bases; junction bases outside the gene matches: 5. This CDR3 contains 13 residues. The germline CDR1 and CDR2 sequences are LNHNV and YYDKDF (reference sequence). The CDR3 region is CATSSYDRGGYTF. CDR3 nucleotide sequence: TGTGCCACCAGCAGTTATGACAGGGGAGGCTACACCTTC.

This chain joins TRBV9 and TRBJ2-2, with unresolved D. V lost 3 bases, J lost 2 bases, and 5 bases lay in between. Germline V gene sequence: CDR1 SGDLS, CDR2 YYNGEE. The CDR3 length is 13 residues. CDR3 coding DNA: TGTGCCAGCAGCGCCTATAACACCGGGGAGCTGTTTTTT. Its translation is CASSAYNTGELFF.

V gene TRBV29-1 combines with J gene TRBJ2-2; weak D call: TRBD1 (6 bases). The length of the CDR3 is 14 residues. The V end was cut by 8 bases, the J end by 3 bases, with 16 bases between. Germline V gives CDR1 SQVTM, CDR2 ANQGSEA. This CDR3 is CSSTGPGDTGELFF. The CDR3 nucleotides are TGCAGCTCAACCGGGCCAGGGGACACCGGGGAGCTGTTTTTT.

This clonotype was counted at least ten times. The chain is built from TRBV5-1 and TRBJ2-1; 8 positions agree with TRBD1. Germline V gene lookup returns CDR1 SGHRS and CDR2 YFSETQ. This CDR3 has 15 residues. J gave up 6 bases and V 4 bases, and 9 bases lay outside the gene matches. CDR3 in amino acids: CASSVGDRPINEQFF. CDR3 nucleotides: TGCGCCAGCAGCGTTGGGGACAGGCCGATCAATGAGCAGTTCTTC.

The table lists this clonotype with a few counts. The V and J genes are TRBV18 and TRBJ2-7, with D perhaps being TRBD1 or TRBD2 (5 bases each). Germline CDR1 and CDR2: KGHSH and LQKENI. This CDR3 is built from 16 residues. The V gene lost 5 bases and the J gene lost 0 bases, with 17 bases spanning the gap. CDR3 amino acids: CASSTTTGTVSYEQYF. The CDR3 nucleotides read TGTGCCAGCTCAACTACTACCGGGACGGTCTCCTACGAGCAGTACTTC.

There are a few counts of this clonotype. The chain has TRBV19 and TRBJ2-7; D gene unclear. Trimming shortened V by 6 bases and J by 3 bases, and 15 bases separated the two germline ends. This CDR3 has 14 amino acids. The germline V gene has CDR1 LNHDA and CDR2 SQIVND (reference sequence). The CDR3 loop reads CASSTVNGYYEQYF. The CDR3 coding sequence is TGTGCCAGTAGCACGGTCAATGGGTACTACGAGCAGTACTTC.

This rearrangement joins TRBV5-1 to TRBJ2-7, with a possible D match to TRBD2 (6 bases). The V end was cut by 3 bases, the J end by 2 bases, with 15 bases between. The V gene's germline CDR1 is SGHRS and CDR2 YFSETQ. This CDR3 is 15 amino acids long. The CDR3 bases are TGCGCCAGCAGCTCGGAGGGTAGGGGAACCTACGAGCAGTACTTC. This encodes CASSSEGRGTYEQYF. Looking up the rest from reference TRBV5-1 and TRBJ2-7 gives the full variable domain: KAGVTQTPRYLIKTRGQQVTLSCSPISGHRSVSWYQQTPGQGLQFLFEYFSETQRNKGNFPGRFSGRQFSNSRSEMNVSTLELGDSALYLCASSSEGRGTYEQYFGPGTRLTVT.

The genes are TRBV12-3 or TRBV12-4 and TRBJ1-2, with 8 positions matching TRBD1. Unmatched junction bases numbered 6, after V lost 3 bases and J lost 6 bases. This CDR3 spans 14 amino acids. The CDR3 DNA reads TGTGCCAGCAGTTTGAGGGCAGGGGGCGATGGCTACACCTTC. It codes for CASSLRAGGDGYTF.